This TCR beta chain was documented in a study of shared clonotypes between healthy human individuals (TCRdb year 2020). At the level of the whole study: The cohort included three men and a couple of women between 18 and 49 years of age. Per donor, three plates each were used for CD4 naive and CD4 memory, two for CD8 naive, and one for CD8 memory. To estimate repertoire size and how much clonotype sharing occurs between individuals, the study deeply sequenced the blood TCR repertoires of roughly 5 healthy adults. To increase sequencing depth and limit assay-specific biases, different laboratories used diverse techniques to prepare libraries and sequence TCR repertoires. Leukapheresis yielded between about 0.85 and 9.5 billion PBMCs per donor. General study outcomes and caveats: Naive subsets generally had larger estimated clonotype richness than memory subsets did. The small number of donors limited the genetic and exposure-history diversity represented. Pairwise subsampling indicated that sequencing depth was expected to affect the degree of clonotype sharing among donors. Sampling was restricted to blood, and TCR repertoires in tissue are likely to differ from TCR repertoires in blood. Clonotypes shared by all four sorted-subset donors showed higher generation probabilities than non-shared clonotypes. Rarefaction of sorted-subset datasets indicated incomplete sequencing despite the large sequencing depth. When a few donors were compared, the shared fraction of clonotypes was around 4.6% for naive CD4, 3.5% to 4% for naive CD8, more than 2% for memory CD4, and around 0.37% for memory CD8.

For the CD8 naive samples, CD45RO-negative cells were positively selected for CCR7, yielding a CD45RA+CCR7+ population from which TemRA cells were excluded. Donors were healthy HIV-negative adults with no recently reported acute infections or vaccinations. Every donor was a Caucasian adult living in Nashville, Tennessee, USA. After blood collection by leukapheresis, PBMCs were isolated using Ficoll-Histopaque density gradient centrifugation and then cryopreserved in the vapor phase of liquid nitrogen. Analytical flow cytometry was used to check the purity and quantity of every magnetically sorted T cell population. Each sorted fraction had its genomic DNA isolated and then quantified by UV absorbance on a Nanodrop 2000c. The CDR3 measures 13 amino acids from cysteine to phenylalanine. Just CDR3 DNA is preserved here, 39 bases in frame from base 1. At the junction V is shortened by 7 bases and J by 3 bases; bases outside the gene matches: 6. CDR1 SGHRS and CDR2 YFSETQ are derived from the germline V gene.

Remarks on this clone: The target of this receptor is not known. Per-nucleotide qualities are absent, and no much larger clonotype sits a single base away. The same CDR3 can be traced to other DNA sequences in this sample.

Using the deep immunoSEQ assay, multiplex PCR amplified TCR CDR3 regions from genomic DNA. Extracted genomic DNA from each cell subset was distributed evenly across all wells of several immunoSEQ 96-well plates, and each plate was treated as a replicate. For sorted subsets, approximately 200 ng of genomic DNA, equivalent to around 29,000 T cell genomes, went into each replicate PCR. Purified libraries were quantified with a Qubit 3.0 fluorometer, sized on a Bioanalyzer 2100, and re-quantified with the KAPA Library Quantification kit. Every immunoSEQ 96-well plate was sequenced on a separate single-read 150-cycle Illumina NextSeq 550 flow cell. Concerning the study's data processing: The immunoSEQ output contained only junctional sequences without quality scores, so filtering could not match that applied to full-length reads. Sequences were annotated with PyIR, a Python wrapper for IgBLAST v1.9, using IMGT germline references to assign V/J genes and CDR3. Reads were filtered out if the reads had weak V/J assignments (E-value above 1e-6), no CDR3, stop codons, out-of-frame junctions, or ambiguous translated residues. V3J clonotypes were defined as sequences sharing the same inferred V gene, J gene, and CDR3 amino acid sequence. The percentage overlap between two repertoires was calculated by dividing the number of shared unique clonotypes by the size of the smaller repertoire. RTK rarefaction, the Chao1 estimator, and Recon v2.1 estimates of unobserved clonotypes were used to assess repertoire richness. OLGA was used to compute generation probabilities for all TCRbeta clonotypes that the gDNA method yielded from a few donors. Imported from immuneACCESS, the table was reduced by TCRdb to in-frame sequences with V and J called. These copies leave out some clones; in studies compared against another copy, an unresolved V gene accounts for under half, and the cause of the remainder is not known. V, J and clone size reflect that table, while D and trimming were determined from the DNA. This sample gives around 2.1 million clones in total; 93% of them show up just once. The ten largest clones take up 1.5% to 2% of the sample.

The rearranged chain carries TRBV5-1 and TRBJ2-7; 8 bases in between match TRBD1. The TCR sequence derives from a man between 18 and 29 years old in good health. Some clones in this sample may be carry-over from other donors' samples. Sequenced sample: naive CD8+ T cells from PBMCs. This specimen's cell subset or site label, interpreted: CD45RA+CCR7+. The nucleotide sequence is given as TGCGCCAGCCGTCCTGACAGGGGCTACGAGCAGTACTTC. Its protein reads: CASRPDRGYEQYF.